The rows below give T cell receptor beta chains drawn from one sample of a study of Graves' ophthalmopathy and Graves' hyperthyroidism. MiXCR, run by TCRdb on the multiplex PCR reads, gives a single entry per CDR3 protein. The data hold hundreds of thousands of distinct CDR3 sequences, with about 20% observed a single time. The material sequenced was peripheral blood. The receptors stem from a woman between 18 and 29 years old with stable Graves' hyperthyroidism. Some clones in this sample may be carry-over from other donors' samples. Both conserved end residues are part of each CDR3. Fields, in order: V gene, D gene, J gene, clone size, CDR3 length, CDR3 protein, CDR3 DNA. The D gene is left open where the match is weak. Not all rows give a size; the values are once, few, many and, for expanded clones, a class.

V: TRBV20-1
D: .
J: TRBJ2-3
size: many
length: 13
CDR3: CSARAGGTDTQYF
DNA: TGCAGTGCTAGGGCAGGGGGCACAGATACGCAGTATTTT

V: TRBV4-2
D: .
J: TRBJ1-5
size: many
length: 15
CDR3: CASSQDRGHYQPQHF
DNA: TGTGCCAGCAGCCAAGATCGAGGGCATTATCAGCCCCAGCATTTT

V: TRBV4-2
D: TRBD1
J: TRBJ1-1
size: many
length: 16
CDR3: CASSQDARQGNTEAFF
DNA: TGTGCCAGCAGCCAAGACGCTCGACAGGGGAACACTGAAGCTTTCTTT

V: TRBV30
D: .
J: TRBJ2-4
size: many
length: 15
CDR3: CAWSVWPRAKNIQYF
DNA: TGTGCCTGGAGTGTATGGCCGAGAGCCAAAAACATTCAGTACTTC

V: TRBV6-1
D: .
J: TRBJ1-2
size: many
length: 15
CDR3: CASSEAGMGLYGYTF
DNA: TGTGCCAGCAGTGAAGCGGGGATGGGTCTCTATGGCTACACCTTC

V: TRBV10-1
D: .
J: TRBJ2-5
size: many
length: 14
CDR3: CASSESQGTETQYF
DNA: TGCGCCAGCAGTGAGTCGCAGGGGACGGAGACCCAGTACTTC

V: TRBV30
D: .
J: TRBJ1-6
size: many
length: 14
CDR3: CAWSVQNLNSPLHF
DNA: TGTGCCTGGAGTGTTCAGAATTTAAATTCACCCCTCCACTTT

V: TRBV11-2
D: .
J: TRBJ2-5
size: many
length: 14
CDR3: CASSPTSGQETQYF
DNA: TGTGCCAGCAGTCCAACATCGGGTCAAGAGACCCAGTACTTC

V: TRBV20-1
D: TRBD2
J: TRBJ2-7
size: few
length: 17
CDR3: CSARTSSGGAFSYEQYF
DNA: TGCAGTGCTAGGACCTCTAGCGGGGGGGCCTTCTCCTACGAGCAGTACTTC

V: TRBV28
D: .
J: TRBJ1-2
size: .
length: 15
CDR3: CASRTLGPGNYGYTF
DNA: TGTGCCAGCAGAACCCTAGGCCCAGGGAACTATGGCTACACCTTC

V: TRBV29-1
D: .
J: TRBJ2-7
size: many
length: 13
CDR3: CSVEGSSAYEQYF
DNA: TGCAGCGTTGAAGGTAGCTCAGCCTACGAGCAGTACTTC

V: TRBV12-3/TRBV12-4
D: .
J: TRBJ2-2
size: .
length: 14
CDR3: CASSFWSVNGELFF
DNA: TGTGCCAGCAGTTTCTGGTCCGTGAATGGGGAGCTGTTTTTT

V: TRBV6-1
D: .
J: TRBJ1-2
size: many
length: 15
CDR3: CASSEAAGTNYGYTF
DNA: TGTGCCAGCAGTGAAGCGGCCGGGACTAACTATGGCTACACCTTC

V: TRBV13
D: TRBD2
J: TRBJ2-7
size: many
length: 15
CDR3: CASSAWTSGDYEQYF
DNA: TGTGCCAGCAGCGCGTGGACTAGCGGGGACTACGAGCAGTACTTC

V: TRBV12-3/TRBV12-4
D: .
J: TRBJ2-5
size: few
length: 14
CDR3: CASSLTDYQETQYF
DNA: TGTGCCAGCAGTTTGACAGATTACCAAGAGACCCAGTACTTC

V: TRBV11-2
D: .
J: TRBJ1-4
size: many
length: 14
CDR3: CASSLGQINEKLFF
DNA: TGTGCCAGCAGCTTAGGTCAGATTAATGAAAAACTGTTTTTT

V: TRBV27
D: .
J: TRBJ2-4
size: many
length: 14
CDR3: CASSSDYAKNIQYF
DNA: TGTGCCAGCAGTTCTGACTACGCCAAAAACATTCAGTACTTC

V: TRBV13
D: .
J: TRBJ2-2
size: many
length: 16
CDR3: CASSLGTNANTGELFF
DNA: TGTGCCAGCAGCTTAGGAACGAACGCGAACACCGGGGAGCTGTTTTTT

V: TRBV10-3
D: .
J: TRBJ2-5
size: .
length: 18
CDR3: CAIRKGGGPRGYQETQYF
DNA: TGTGCCATCAGGAAGGGGGGAGGGCCCCGAGGGTACCAAGAGACCCAGTACTTC

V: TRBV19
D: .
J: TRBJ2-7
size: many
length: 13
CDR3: CASSGAASYEQYF
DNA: TGTGCCAGTAGTGGCGCGGCTTCCTACGAGCAGTACTTC

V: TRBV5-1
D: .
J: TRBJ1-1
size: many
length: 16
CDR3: CASSQEYGLRNTEAFF
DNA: TGCGCCAGCAGCCAGGAATATGGGCTAAGGAACACTGAAGCTTTCTTT

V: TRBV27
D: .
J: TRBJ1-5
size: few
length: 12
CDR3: CASSFYGQPQHF
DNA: TGTGCCAGCAGTTTTTATGGTCAGCCCCAGCATTTT

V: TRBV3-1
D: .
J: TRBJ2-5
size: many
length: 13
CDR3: CASSQVGGETQYF
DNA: TGTGCCAGCAGCCAAGTAGGCGGAGAGACCCAGTACTTC

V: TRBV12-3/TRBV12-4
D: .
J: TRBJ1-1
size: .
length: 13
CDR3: CASSPTANTEACF
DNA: TGTGCCAGCAGTCCGACGGCGAACACTGAAGCTTGCTTT

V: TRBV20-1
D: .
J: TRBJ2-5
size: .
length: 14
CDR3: CSARDSAPQETQYF
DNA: TGCAGTGCTAGAGATTCTGCCCCGCAAGAGACCCAGTACTTC

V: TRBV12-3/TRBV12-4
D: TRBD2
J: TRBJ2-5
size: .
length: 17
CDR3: CASSLAPTSGSQETQYF
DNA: TGTGCCAGCAGTTTAGCGCCCACTAGCGGGTCACAAGAGACCCAGTACTTC

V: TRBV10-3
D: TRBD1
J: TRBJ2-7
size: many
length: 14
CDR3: CAINPGQGAREQYF
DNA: TGTGCCATCAATCCGGGACAGGGGGCTAGGGAGCAGTACTTC

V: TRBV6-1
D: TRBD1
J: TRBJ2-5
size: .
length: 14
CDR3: CASSHRDRRLTQYF
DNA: TGTGCCAGCAGCCACCGGGACAGAAGACTGACCCAGTACTTC

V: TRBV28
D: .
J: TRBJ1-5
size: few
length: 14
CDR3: CASSGETGTQPQHF
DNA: TGTGCCAGCAGTGGGGAAACCGGGACACAGCCCCAGCATTTT

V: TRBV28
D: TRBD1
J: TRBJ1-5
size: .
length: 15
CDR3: CASSRGTGGNQPLHF
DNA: TGTGCCAGCAGTCGCGGGACAGGGGGCAATCAGCCCCTGCATTTT

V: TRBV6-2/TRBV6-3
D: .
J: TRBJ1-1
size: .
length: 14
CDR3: CASTRRGLNTEAFF
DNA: TGTGCCAGCACTCGTCGGGGTCTGAACACTGAAGCTTTCTTT

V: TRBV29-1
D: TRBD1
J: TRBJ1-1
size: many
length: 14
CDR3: CSVARDRVETEAFF
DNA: TGCAGCGTTGCCCGGGACAGGGTGGAGACTGAAGCTTTCTTT

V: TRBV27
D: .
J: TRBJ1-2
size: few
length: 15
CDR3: CASKIRGALDYGYTF
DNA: TGTGCCAGCAAAATAAGGGGTGCACTCGACTATGGCTACACCTTC

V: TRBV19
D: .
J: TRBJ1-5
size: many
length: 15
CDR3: CASSRGRAGDQPQHF
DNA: TGTGCCAGTAGTCGGGGCAGGGCTGGGGATCAGCCCCAGCATTTT

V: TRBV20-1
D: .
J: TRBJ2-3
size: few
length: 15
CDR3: CSARGTHKTEDTQYF
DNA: TGCAGTGCTAGAGGGACCCACAAGACGGAAGATACGCAGTATTTT

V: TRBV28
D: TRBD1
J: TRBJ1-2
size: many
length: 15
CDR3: CASSFHAGGNYGYTF
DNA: TGTGCCAGCAGTTTTCACGCAGGGGGCAACTATGGCTACACCTTC

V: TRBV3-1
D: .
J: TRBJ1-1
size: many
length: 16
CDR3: CASTTQGAGLNTEAFF
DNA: TGTGCCAGCACCACCCAAGGGGCAGGATTGAACACTGAAGCTTTCTTT

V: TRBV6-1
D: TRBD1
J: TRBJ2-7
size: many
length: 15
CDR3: CASMIDRVSSYEQYF
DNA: TGTGCCAGCATGATCGACAGGGTGAGCTCCTACGAGCAGTACTTC

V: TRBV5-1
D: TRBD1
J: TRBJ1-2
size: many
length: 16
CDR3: CASSEDRVMVVGGYTF
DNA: TGCGCCAGCAGCGAGGACAGGGTAATGGTCGTGGGTGGCTACACCTTC

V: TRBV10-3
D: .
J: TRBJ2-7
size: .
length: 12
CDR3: CAISDPGHEQYF
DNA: TGTGCCATCAGTGATCCGGGCCACGAGCAGTACTTC

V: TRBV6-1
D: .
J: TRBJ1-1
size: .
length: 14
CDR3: CASRQDLANTEAFF
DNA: TGTGCCAGCAGGCAGGACTTGGCGAACACTGAAGCTTTCTTT

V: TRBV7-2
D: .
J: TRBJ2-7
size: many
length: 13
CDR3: CASSVDGYYEQYF
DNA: TGTGCCAGCAGCGTTGACGGTTACTACGAGCAGTACTTC

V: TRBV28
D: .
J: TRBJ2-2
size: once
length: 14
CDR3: CASSLTQEHGELFF
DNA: TGTGCCAGCAGTCTGACCCAGGAACACGGGGAGCTGTTTTTT

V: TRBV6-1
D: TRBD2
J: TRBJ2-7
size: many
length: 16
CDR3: CASRGGGLAGSYEQYF
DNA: TGTGCCAGCAGGGGGGGCGGACTAGCGGGAAGCTACGAGCAGTACTTC

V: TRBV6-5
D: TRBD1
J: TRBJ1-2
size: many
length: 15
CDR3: CASSYQGQGIYGYTF
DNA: TGTGCCAGCAGTTACCAGGGACAGGGAATCTATGGCTACACCTTC

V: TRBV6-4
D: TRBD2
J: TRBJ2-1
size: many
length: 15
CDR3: CASSDTSGGGNEQFF
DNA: TGTGCCAGCAGTGACACTAGCGGGGGGGGTAATGAGCAGTTCTTC

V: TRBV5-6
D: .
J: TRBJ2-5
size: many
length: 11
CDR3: CASTDEETQYF
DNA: TGTGCCAGCACCGACGAGGAGACCCAGTACTTC

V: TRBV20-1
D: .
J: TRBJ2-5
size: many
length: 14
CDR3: CSARSTVNGETQYF
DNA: TGCAGTGCTAGGTCGACAGTTAATGGAGAGACCCAGTACTTC

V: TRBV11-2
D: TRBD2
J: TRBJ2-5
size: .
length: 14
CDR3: CASSSGGDQETQYF
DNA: TGTGCCAGCAGCTCTGGGGGGGACCAAGAGACCCAGTACTTC

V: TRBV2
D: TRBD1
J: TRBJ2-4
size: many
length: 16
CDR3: CASSATGEKAKNIQYF
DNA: TGTGCCAGCAGCGCCACAGGGGAGAAAGCCAAAAACATTCAGTACTTC